This T cell receptor (beta chain) originates from a study of early T cells in non-severe SARS-CoV-2 infection. Study background: The authors sequenced bulk RNA from unsorted whole blood, leaving chains unpaired. Broader study findings: Using VDJdb, the matching emphasized anti-spike CD8 responses while missing private and CD4 specificities.

With respect to this clonotype: No antigen is known for it.

This CDR3 region has 16 residues. The V gene lost 6 bases and the J gene lost 5 bases, with 22 bases spanning the gap. Germline values: CDR1 SNHLY, CDR2 FYNNEI. Unique molecular identifiers were attached to individual cDNA molecules. TCRdb recomputed calls from the 5' RACE reads with MiXCR, one row per CDR3 protein. The table includes around 67,000 distinct CDR3 sequences, roughly an eighth detected once. The V call is TRBV2, the J call TRBJ1-1; D not certain. The TCR comes from an adult who was a healthcare worker with PCR-confirmed SARS-CoV-2 infection or an uninfected control (not recorded which). The sequenced material came from whole blood. CDR3 DNA: TGTGCCAGCAGGGGAATGGGAGACCAAACGGGGACTGAAGCTTTCTTT. Protein sequence: CASRGMGDQTGTEAFF.